This TCR beta chain is drawn from a study of CD8+CD57+ T cells in acquired aplastic anemia. Across the study: DNA recovered from sorted CD4+ and CD8+ cells had a mean of approximately 3 ug.

Patients picked for sequencing had shown CD8+CD57+ cell expansion detected by flow cytometry. Patient blood was sampled before any therapy had been received. V gave up 3 bases and J gave up 7 bases, with 21 bases separating them. Germline CDR1 is LNHNV and CDR2 is YYDKDF (reference sequence). The CDR3 consists of 16 residues. Genomic DNA provided the template from which TCR beta VDJ and CDR3 profiles were obtained. MiXCR, applied by TCRdb to the reads, yields one record per CDR3 protein. The sample carries about 170,000 distinct CDR3 sequences, about 45% recorded once. The sequence was collected from a human donor with aplastic anemia. Sequencing input: sorted CD4+, CD8+, or CD8+CD57+ T cells (not recorded which) from PBMCs. The chain carries TRBV15 and TRBJ1-2, with a possible D match to TRBD1 (6 bases). The CDR3 loop reads CATSSLAMGQGVGYTF. Written as DNA, the CDR3 is TGTGCCACCAGCAGCTTGGCCATGGGACAAGGGGTTGGCTACACCTTC.